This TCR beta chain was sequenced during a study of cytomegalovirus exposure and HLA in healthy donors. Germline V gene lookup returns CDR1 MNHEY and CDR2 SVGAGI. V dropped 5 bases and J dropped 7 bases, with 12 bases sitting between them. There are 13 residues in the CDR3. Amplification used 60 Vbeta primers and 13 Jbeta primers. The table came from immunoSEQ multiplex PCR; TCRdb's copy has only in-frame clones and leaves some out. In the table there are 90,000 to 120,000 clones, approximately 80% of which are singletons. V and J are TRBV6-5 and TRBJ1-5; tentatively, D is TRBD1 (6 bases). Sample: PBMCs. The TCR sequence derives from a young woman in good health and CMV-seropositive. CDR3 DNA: TGTGCCAGCAGTATCACAGGGAACCAGCCCCAGCATTTT. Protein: CASSITGNQPQHF.